These 20 T cell receptor beta chains originate from one sample sequenced in a study of beta chain features in type 1 diabetes. Reverse transcription of all isolated RNA meant that expressed TCRB transcripts were sequenced. Libraries were prepared by immunoSEQ multiplex PCR; TCRdb keeps only in-frame clonotypes and omits some of them. Found here are 300,000 to 350,000 clones, over 7% of them singletons; the top ten hold 0.9% to 1.1%. Study results and limitations: Across all four CD4+ subsets, people with type 1 diabetes showed modestly shorter TCRB CDR3s.

Their antigens are not known. Sequencing input: central memory CD4+ T cells from blood. These receptors came from a man aged 30-40 years with type 1 diabetes.

This clone has just a few counts. The CDR3 loop reads CASSPGTGRTEAFF. The CDR3 DNA reads TGTGCCAGCTCACCAGGCACCGGACGCACTGAAGCTTTCTTT. This chain uses TRBV18 with TRBJ1-1; D uncertain. CDR1 and CDR2 from the germline V gene are KGHSH and LQKENI. There are 14 residues in the CDR3. The V and J ends lost 2 bases and 4 bases respectively, with 11 bases between them.

This clone was observed a handful of times. V usage is TRBV6-1 and J usage is TRBJ1-5; unclear D gene. The length of the CDR3 is 15 residues. The V gene lost 2 bases and the J gene lost 3 bases, with 11 bases spanning the gap. In germline, CDR1 is MNHNS, CDR2 SASEGT. The CDR3 is CASSETQQFNQPQHF. In nucleotides, the CDR3 is TGTGCCAGCAGTGAAACGCAGCAGTTCAATCAGCCCCAGCATTTT.

This clone was observed at least ten times. The chain employs TRBV7-2 and TRBJ1-3, with 7 bases lining up with TRBD1. V shed 5 bases and J 0 bases; nucleotides not matched to a gene: 7. CDR1 and CDR2 from the germline V gene are SGHTA and FQGNSA. The CDR3 contains 16 residues. CDR3 loop: CASSATGQYSGNTIYF. The CDR3 coding sequence is TGTGCCAGCAGCGCTACGGGACAGTACTCTGGAAACACCATATATTTT. Together with reference TRBV7-2 and TRBJ1-3, the CDR3 gives the full variable domain: GAGVSQSPSNKVTEKGKDVELRCDPISGHTALYWYRQSLGQGLEFLIYFQGNSAPDKSGLPSDRFSAERTGGSVSTLTIQRTQQEDSAVYLCASSATGQYSGNTIYFGEGSWLTVV.

This clone was recorded a few times. This chain's CDR3 is CASSPGAGARGTEAFF. The CDR3 DNA sequence: TGTGCCAGCAGCCCGGGGGCCGGGGCTCGCGGCACTGAAGCTTTCTTT. The genes are TRBV7-2 and TRBJ1-1; D might be TRBD1 (6 bases). Looked up from germline, CDR1 is SGHTA and CDR2 is FQGNSA. V was trimmed by 5 bases and J by 4 bases, leaving 20 bases between them. The CDR3 length is 16 residues. Full variable domain (remainder filled in from reference TRBV7-2 and TRBJ1-1): GAGVSQSPSNKVTEKGKDVELRCDPISGHTALYWYRQSLGQGLEFLIYFQGNSAPDKSGLPSDRFSAERTGGSVSTLTIQRTQQEDSAVYLCASSPGAGARGTEAFFGQGTRLTVV.

With regard to this clone: In the same sample, other DNA sequences code for this CDR3. This chain uses TRBV29-1 with TRBJ1-4, with D possibly being TRBD1 (5 bases). The CDR3 is 13 amino acids. The ends were cut back, 3 bases at V and 7 bases at J, with 12 bases in the middle. Germline CDR1 SQVTM, CDR2 ANQGSEA. The CDR3 DNA reads as TGCAGCGTTGATCCGCAGGGTGGTGAAAAACTGTTTTTT. This sequence encodes CSVDPQGGEKLFF. The full variable domain, its missing parts supplied by reference TRBV29-1 and TRBJ1-4, is SAVISQKPSRDICQRGTSLTIQCQVDSQVTMMFWYRQQPGQSLTLIATANQGSEATYESGFVIDKFPISRPNLTFSTLTVSNMSPEDSSIYLCSVDPQGGEKLFFGSGTQLSVL.

V usage is TRBV9 and J usage is TRBJ2-5; 8 bases map to TRBD1. CDR1 is SGDLS, CDR2 YYNGEE, per germline. The CDR3 covers 15 residues. The V gene end was trimmed by 4 bases and the J gene end by 4 bases; junction bases not matched to a gene: 9. CDR3 region: CASSPEAGGRETQYF. DNA of the CDR3: TGTGCCAGCAGCCCAGAGGCAGGGGGCCGAGAGACCCAGTACTTC. Looking up the rest from reference TRBV9 and TRBJ2-5 gives the full variable domain: DSGVTQTPKHLITATGQRVTLRCSPRSGDLSVYWYQQSLDQGLQFLIQYYNGEERAKGNILERFSAQQFPDLHSELNLSSLELGDSALYFCASSPEAGGRETQYFGPGTRLLVL.

This clone was counted between two and nine times. The CDR3 DNA reads TGTGCCAGCAGCCAGACACGGCAAGGAGATACGCAGTATTTT. It encodes CASSQTRQGDTQYF. The chain employs TRBV5-6 and TRBJ2-3; D remains unclear. V was pared by 4 bases and J by 5 bases, with 14 bases between. CDR1 is SGHDT and CDR2 is YYEEEE in the germline V gene. This CDR3 has 14 residues. Looking up the rest from reference TRBV5-6 and TRBJ2-3 gives the full variable domain: DAGVTQSPTHLIKTRGQQVTLRCSPKSGHDTVSWYQQALGQGPQFIFQYYEEEERQRGNFPDRFSGHQFPNYSSELNVNALLLGDSALYLCASSQTRQGDTQYFGPGTRLTVL.

The chain has TRBV18 and TRBJ2-3; 12 positions agree with TRBD1. The V and J ends lost 6 bases and 8 bases, in that order; junction bases with no gene match: 9. CDR1 is KGHSH and CDR2 is LQKENI in the germline V gene. The CDR3 sequence is 15 residues long. CDR3 nucleotides: TGTGCCAGCTCCGGACCGGGACAGGGGGCATCTACGCAGTATTTT. Residues: CASSGPGQGASTQYF.

This clone showed up just a few times. CDR3 sequence: CASSESGGATKNIQYF. DNA of the CDR3: TGTGCCAGCAGTGAATCAGGGGGCGCGACCAAAAACATTCAGTACTTC. This chain links TRBV6-1 with TRBJ2-4; 8 nucleotides match TRBD1. This CDR3 is 16 amino acids long. V shed 2 bases, J shed 2 bases, and the junction held 5 bases outside the gene matches. The V gene's germline CDR1 is MNHNS and CDR2 SASEGT.

CDR3 residues: CASSQGRGLEKLFF. CDR3 nucleotides: TGCGCCAGCAGCCAAGGGAGGGGGCTTGAAAAACTGTTTTTT. V usage is TRBV4-3 and J usage is TRBJ1-4, with TRBD1 identical over 7 bases. Losses at the gene ends were 1 base for V and 7 bases for J; bases not matched to a gene: 3. This CDR3 comprises 14 residues. Germline V gene sequence: CDR1 LGHNA, CDR2 YSLEER.

A few counts support this clone. V gene TRBV4-3 combines with J gene TRBJ2-3, with D maybe TRBD2 (7 bases). V shed 8 bases and J shed 6 bases, with 18 bases lying between them. CDR3 length equals 14 residues. Germline-derived CDR1 and CDR2 are LGHNA and YSLEER. The DNA for the CDR3 is TGCGCCAGCTCGGACCGGGGGGCTGGTGATACGCAGTATTTT. This encodes CASSDRGAGDTQYF.

This chain connects TRBV19 to TRBJ2-7; tentative D call: TRBD1 (5 bases). The CDR3 has 14 residues. Germline lookup yields CDR1 LNHDA and CDR2 SQIVND (reference sequence). Trimming took 5 bases from V and 5 from J, leaving 16 bases between them. The CDR3 sequence is CASSPPPGHHEQYF. The CDR3 coding sequence is TGTGCCAGTAGTCCACCGCCAGGGCACCACGAGCAGTACTTC.

The rearrangement joins TRBV29-1 to TRBJ1-1; D is unresolved. V dropped 4 bases and J dropped 3 bases, with 6 bases sitting between them. The CDR3 covers 11 residues. CDR1 and CDR2 (germline): SQVTM, ANQGSEA. In DNA form, the CDR3 reads TGCAGCGTTGTGCAGCACACTGAAGCTTTCTTT. It translates to CSVVQHTEAFF.

This clone was found a few times. This chain connects TRBV28 to TRBJ1-2, with 11 bases lining up with TRBD1. Germline assignment: CDR1 MDHEN and CDR2 SYDVKM. The ends lost 10 bases at V and 2 bases at J; junction bases unmatched: 9. CDR3 length: 15 residues. CDR3 in amino acids: CATLDRGRFNYGYTF. CDR3 nucleotides: TGTGCCACCCTGGACAGGGGGCGGTTCAACTATGGCTACACCTTC.

This clone was found a few times. V and J are TRBV2 and TRBJ2-1; no reliable D call. V was clipped by 2 bases and J by 6 bases, with 14 bases between them. The CDR3 is made up of 15 amino acids. CDR1 and CDR2 from the germline V gene are SNHLY and FYNNEI. The CDR3, as DNA: TGTGCCAGCAGTGAAAGGATAAAGGAACTCAATGAGCAGTTCTTC. It specifies CASSERIKELNEQFF.

V gene TRBV7-2 combines with J gene TRBJ1-4; D is perhaps TRBD1 (6 bases). This CDR3 comprises 17 residues. The germline V and J ends were trimmed by 6 bases and 8 bases, with 25 bases remaining between them. The germline gives CDR1 SGHTA, CDR2 FQGNSA. The CDR3 loop reads CASSPGPGVFKEEKLFF. As DNA, the CDR3 is TGTGCCAGCAGTCCCGGGCCAGGGGTTTTCAAGGAGGAAAAACTGTTTTTT.

This chain links TRBV5-1 with TRBJ2-2, with TRBD1 matching 7 bases. Trimming took 4 bases from V and 6 from J; bases not matched to a gene: 9. CDR3 length equals 15 residues. Germline V gene data show CDR1 as SGHRS and CDR2 as YFSETQ. CDR3 in amino acids: CASSRQGGDPGELFF. Written as DNA, the CDR3 is TGCGCCAGCAGCCGACAGGGTGGCGACCCCGGGGAGCTGTTTTTT.

This clone was seen repeatedly, ten times or more. The J gene is TRBJ2-5, the V gene TRBV11-2; D unresolved. CDR1 and CDR2 from the germline V gene are SGHAT and FQNNGV. This CDR3 is built from 11 residues. V lost 5 bases and J lost 2, with 3 bases in between. This CDR3 is CASSHQETQYF. CDR3 sequence (DNA): TGTGCCAGCAGCCATCAAGAGACCCAGTACTTC.

This clone came up many times. CDR3 nucleotides: TGTGCCAGCAGCTTAGATCAGGGGGGAGAAAAACTGTTTTTT. Translated, it gives CASSLDQGGEKLFF. V is TRBV7-2 and J is TRBJ1-4; TRBD1 agrees at 7 bases. V trimming: 1 base; J trimming: 8 bases; junction bases outside the gene matches: 4. The CDR3 extends over 14 amino acids. The germline V gene encodes CDR1 SGHTA and CDR2 FQGNSA.

Only a few counts were recorded for this clone. V is TRBV19 and J is TRBJ2-3; no reliable D call. Trimming stripped 1 base from V and 5 bases from J, with 7 bases between. This CDR3 has 13 amino acids. Germline assignment: CDR1 LNHDA and CDR2 SQIVND (reference sequence). The CDR3 DNA follows: TGTGCCAGTAGTATAGGCCCTATAGATACGCAGTATTTT. Residues: CASSIGPIDTQYF.